The 22 T cell receptor beta chains given below trace back to one sample, sequenced in a study of cytomegalovirus exposure and HLA in healthy donors. 60 Vbeta and 13 Jbeta primers were used in PCR. Data came from immunoSEQ multiplex PCR; TCRdb stores just in-frame clones and leaves some out. The data show tens of thousands of clones, roughly 78% seen once. Material for sequencing was PBMCs. These receptor sequences come from a male donor in good health and CMV-seropositive.

V gene TRBV27 combines with J gene TRBJ2-5; TRBD1 matches 7 bases. Unmatched junction bases numbered 5, after V lost 6 bases and J lost 1 base. The CDR3 has 14 amino acids. CDR1 and CDR2 from the germline V gene are MNHEY and SMNVEV (reference sequence). CDR3 protein: CASRGQRGQETQYF. The CDR3 DNA reads TGTGCCAGCAGGGGACAGCGAGGCCAAGAGACCCAGTACTTC.

This clone was recorded once. The chain recombines TRBV6-4 with TRBJ2-5; D unclear. This CDR3 region has 13 residues. Germline CDR1 and CDR2: MRHNA and SNTAGT. Between the trimmed V and J ends, which lost 6 bases and 4 bases, there was a span of 12 bases. CDR3 coding DNA: TGTGCCAGCAGCTTAGATGCAGGAGAGACCCAGTACTTC. Translation gives CASSLDAGETQYF.

The CDR3 sequence is CSVGRDSGELFF. As DNA, the CDR3 is TGCAGCGTTGGGAGGGACAGCGGGGAGCTGTTTTTT. The chain recombines TRBV29-1 with TRBJ2-2, with D perhaps TRBD1 (7 bases). Trimming removed 4 bases at V and 7 bases at J, with 10 bases between. CDR1 SQVTM and CDR2 ANQGSEA come from the germline V gene. The CDR3 has 12 amino acids.

The J gene is TRBJ2-1, the V gene TRBV28; D not resolved. This CDR3 has 12 residues. Germline assignment: CDR1 MDHEN and CDR2 SYDVKM. V was clipped by 8 bases and J by 7 bases, with 12 bases between them. CDR3 region: CASRSPRNEQFF. As DNA, the CDR3 is TGTGCCAGCCGTTCACCCAGAAATGAGCAGTTCTTC.

The rearrangement links TRBV5-5 to TRBJ2-7; TRBD2 agrees at 9 bases. Germline V lookup: CDR1 SGHKS, CDR2 YYEKEE (reference sequence). This CDR3 spans 15 amino acids. Losses at the gene ends were 4 bases for V and 3 bases for J; bases not matched to a gene: 8. CDR3 region: CASSDTGTSLYEQYF. CDR3 coding DNA: TGTGCCAGCAGCGATACCGGGACTAGCCTCTACGAGCAGTACTTC.

The chain carries TRBV15 and TRBJ1-2, with D possibly TRBD1 on 6 matching bases. The CDR3 consists of 13 residues. Germline CDR1 reads LNHNV; CDR2 reads YYDKDF (reference sequence). V was cut by 5 bases and J by 4 bases, with 11 bases left in between. The CDR3: CATSSTGSYGYTF. The CDR3 region has the DNA TGTGCCACCAGCTCGACAGGAAGCTATGGCTACACCTTC.

The chain recombines TRBV5-1 with TRBJ1-3; D is unclear. This CDR3 is 15 amino acids long. Trimming stripped 0 bases from V and 0 bases from J, with 7 bases between. CDR1 is SGHRS and CDR2 is YFSETQ in the germline V gene. The CDR3 sequence is CASSLDTASGNTIYF. The CDR3 DNA follows: TGCGCCAGCAGCTTGGACACAGCCTCTGGAAACACCATATATTTT.

This chain connects TRBV4-1 to TRBJ2-3; the D is unclear. There are 14 residues in the CDR3. The germline V and J ends were trimmed by 0 bases and 2 bases, with 6 bases remaining between them. CDR1 MGHRA and CDR2 YSYEKL come from the germline V gene. The CDR3 protein is CASSQEGFTDTQYF. The CDR3 DNA follows: TGCGCCAGCAGCCAAGAGGGCTTCACAGATACGCAGTATTTT.

Note on this clone: This may arise from a read error, as a much more abundant clone is one base away. Within the sample, other DNA sequences also encode this same CDR3. This chain uses TRBV7-2 with TRBJ1-2; D is undetermined. V was trimmed by 1 base and J by 4 bases, leaving 10 bases between them. Germline V gene data show CDR1 as SGHTA and CDR2 as FQGNSA. There are 14 residues in the CDR3. CDR3 DNA: TGTGCCAGCAGCTTAGTGGTACAGATCTATGGCTACACCTTC. This codes for CASSLVVQIYGYTF. Full variable domain (outside the CDR3, taken from reference TRBV7-2 and TRBJ1-2): GAGVSQSPSNKVTEKGKDVELRCDPISGHTALYWYRQSLGQGLEFLIYFQGNSAPDKSGLPSDRFSAERTGGSVSTLTIQRTQQEDSAVYLCASSLVVQIYGYTFGSGTRLTVV.

This clone has a handful of counts. CDR3 protein: CASSLGRGLYNEQFF. The CDR3 DNA follows: TGTGCCAGCAGCTTAGGGCGGGGGCTGTACAATGAGCAGTTCTTC. The V gene is TRBV7-3, the J gene TRBJ2-1; tentatively, D is TRBD2 (7 bases). This CDR3 is 15 amino acids long. From germline, CDR1 is SGHTA and CDR2 FQGTGA. Trimming stripped 2 bases from V and 4 bases from J, with 12 bases between.

This chain uses TRBV11-2 with TRBJ2-1; D is ambiguous. Germline V CDR1 and CDR2: SGHAT, FQNNGV. Trimming took off 0 bases at V and 6 bases at J, with 12 bases between the two ends. This CDR3 has 15 amino acids. The CDR3 DNA reads TGTGCCAGCAGCTTAGATCGGCTAGATGGCAATGAGCAGTTCTTC. Translating gives CASSLDRLDGNEQFF.

V gene TRBV2 combines with J gene TRBJ2-1, with D possibly TRBD2 on 6 matching bases. There are 17 residues in the CDR3. V gave up 4 bases and J gave up 0 bases, with 16 bases separating them. Germline CDR1 reads SNHLY; CDR2 reads FYNNEI. CDR3 DNA sequence: TGTGCCAGCAGTGCCCCGTTGGGACTGAGCTCCTACAATGAGCAGTTCTTC. As protein: CASSAPLGLSSYNEQFF.

Comments on this clone: Other DNA variants within this sample encode the same CDR3. The chain joins TRBV5-6 to TRBJ2-2; D is possibly TRBD1 (5 bases). In germline, CDR1 is SGHDT, CDR2 YYEEEE. This CDR3 comprises 15 residues. The V end lost 1 base, the J end lost 1 base, and 8 bases lay between the germline ends. This CDR3 reads CASSLRDRNTGELFF. CDR3 bases: TGTGCCAGCAGCTTGCGTGACAGGAACACCGGGGAGCTGTTTTTT.

The chain has TRBV4-1 and TRBJ2-7; 7 bases are a match to TRBD1. This CDR3 contains 15 residues. J was trimmed by 2 bases and V by 4 bases; bases with no gene match: 8. CDR1 is MGHRA, CDR2 YSYEKL, per germline. The CDR3: CASSPLRDSPYEQYF. The CDR3 nucleotides are TGCGCCAGCAGCCCCCTCCGGGACAGCCCCTACGAGCAGTACTTC.

This chain connects TRBV19 to TRBJ2-7, with 7 bases aligning to TRBD2. J lost 9 bases, V lost 3 bases, and 11 bases had no gene match. Germline V CDR1 and CDR2: LNHDA, SQIVND (reference sequence). This CDR3 comprises 14 residues. The CDR3 DNA reads TGTGCCAGTAGTATCGACGGGACTATCCGCGGGCAGTACTTC. It yields the protein CASSIDGTIRGQYF.

The sample holds one count of this clone. The chain combines TRBV25-1 with TRBJ1-4, with D unclear. CDR3 length equals 11 residues. Germline CDR1 is MGHDK and CDR2 is SYGVNS. V lost 4 bases to trimming and J lost 14 bases, with 11 bases between them. CDR3 DNA: TGTGCCAGCAGTGGGGCGGGAGGGCTGTTTTTT. Translated, it gives CASSGAGGLFF.

A word on this clone: The junction departs from germline at one end; a sequencing error may be responsible. The chain is built from TRBV10-3 and TRBJ1-2; 11 bases align to TRBD1. The germline CDR1 and CDR2 sequences are ENHRY and SYGVKD. CDR3 size: 12 residues. In nucleotides, the CDR3 is TGTGCCATCGGACAGGGGGCGGACGGCTACTCCTTC. Translating it yields CAIGQGADGYSF.

This clone was detected once. V usage is TRBV5-6 and J usage is TRBJ1-2; TRBD1 might be the D (5 bases). The germline V gene has CDR1 SGHDT and CDR2 YYEEEE. The V gene lost 4 bases and the J gene lost 4 bases, with 8 bases spanning the gap. This CDR3 has 12 amino acids. The CDR3 spells CASSPQGYGYTF. The CDR3, as DNA: TGTGCCAGCAGCCCCCAGGGCTATGGCTACACCTTC.

This clone was seen ten or more times. This chain joins TRBV5-6 and TRBJ1-5; TRBD1 is a possible D gene (6 bases). Trimming stripped 4 bases from V and 3 bases from J, with 14 bases between. Germline loops: CDR1 SGHDT, CDR2 YYEEEE. This CDR3 is 15 amino acids long. The CDR3 sequence is CASSPGDAFNQPQHF. The DNA of the CDR3 is TGTGCCAGCAGCCCAGGGGACGCCTTCAATCAGCCCCAGCATTTT.

V gene TRBV27 combines with J gene TRBJ2-7; 7 bases agree with TRBD1. The CDR3 has 17 amino acids. V was clipped by 10 bases and J by 1 base; unmatched bases: 19. The V gene's germline CDR1 is MNHEY and CDR2 SMNVEV (reference sequence). CDR3 amino acids: CATTKATGQAPSYEQYF. CDR3 bases: TGTGCCACCACCAAAGCGACAGGGCAAGCTCCTTCCTACGAGCAGTACTTC.

The chain couples TRBV28 to TRBJ1-6, with a weak D call TRBD1 (6 bases). The CDR3 spans 15 residues. The germline V and J ends were trimmed by 7 bases and 4 bases, with 14 bases remaining between them. Germline assignment: CDR1 MDHEN and CDR2 SYDVKM. CDR3 loop: CASTQGRAYNSPLHF. CDR3 in DNA: TGTGCCAGCACCCAGGGGAGGGCGTATAATTCACCCCTCCACTTT.

There are a few counts of this clone. The J gene is TRBJ2-1, the V gene TRBV5-1; 8 nucleotides agree with TRBD1. V trimming: 4 bases; J trimming: 5 bases; junction bases outside the gene matches: 11. Germline-derived CDR1 and CDR2 are SGHRS and YFSETQ. CDR3 size: 16 residues. CDR3 protein: CASSTSPGQVNNEQFF. DNA for the CDR3: TGCGCCAGCAGCACAAGTCCGGGACAGGTGAACAATGAGCAGTTCTTC.